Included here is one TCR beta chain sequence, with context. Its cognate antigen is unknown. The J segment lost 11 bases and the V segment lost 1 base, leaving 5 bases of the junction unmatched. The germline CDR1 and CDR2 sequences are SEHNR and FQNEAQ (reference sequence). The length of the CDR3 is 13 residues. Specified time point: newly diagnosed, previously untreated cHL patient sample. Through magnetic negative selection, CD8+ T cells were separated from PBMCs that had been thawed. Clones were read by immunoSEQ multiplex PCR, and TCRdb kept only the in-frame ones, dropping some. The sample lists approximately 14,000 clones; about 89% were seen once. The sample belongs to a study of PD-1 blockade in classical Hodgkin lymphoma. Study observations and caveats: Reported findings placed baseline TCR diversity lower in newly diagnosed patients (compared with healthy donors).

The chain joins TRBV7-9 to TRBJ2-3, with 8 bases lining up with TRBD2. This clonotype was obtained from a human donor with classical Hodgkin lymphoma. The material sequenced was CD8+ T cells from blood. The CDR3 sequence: CASSLESGRGQYF. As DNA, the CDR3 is TGTGCCAGCAGCTTAGAGAGCGGGAGAGGGCAGTATTTT. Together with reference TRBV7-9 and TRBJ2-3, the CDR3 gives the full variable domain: DTGVSQNPRHKITKRGQNVTFRCDPISEHNRLYWYRQTLGQGPEFLTYFQNEAQLEKSRLLSDRFSAERPKGSFSTLEIQRTEQGDSAMYLCASSLESGRGQYFGPGTRLTVL.